The 25 T cell receptor beta chains below were found in one sample sequenced in a study of blood T cell repertoires in COVID-19. The table came from immunoSEQ multiplex PCR; TCRdb's copy has only in-frame clones and leaves some out. The top ten hold more than 1.5% of the sample, which has hundreds of thousands of clones, 86% seen once. Sequenced material: PBMCs or T cells enriched from blood (not recorded which). The receptors derive from a man in his forties or fifties who had recovered from COVID-19.

The chain recombines TRBV4-2 with TRBJ2-3, with a possible D match to TRBD2 (6 bases). V dropped 0 bases and J dropped 5 bases, with 15 bases sitting between them. The CDR3 loop spans 16 amino acids. Germline lookup yields CDR1 LGHNA and CDR2 YNFKEQ. CDR3 sequence: CASSQDAGPQGDTQYF. The CDR3 DNA sequence: TGTGCCAGCAGCCAAGACGCGGGACCCCAGGGAGATACGCAGTATTTT.

The gene calls are TRBV5-4 and TRBJ1-6; unclear D gene. Germline V lookup: CDR1 SGHNT, CDR2 YYREEE (reference sequence). The CDR3 length is 16 residues. The V end was cut by 4 bases, the J end by 0 bases, with 11 bases between. CDR3 sequence: CASSTLRSSYNSPLHF. DNA of the CDR3: TGTGCCAGCAGCACCTTACGGAGCTCCTATAATTCACCCCTCCACTTT.

The gene calls are TRBV28 and TRBJ2-3; 13 bases match TRBD2. The CDR3 is 17 residues long. Losses at the gene ends were 5 bases for V and 12 bases for J; bases not matched to a gene: 17. The germline V gene has CDR1 MDHEN and CDR2 SYDVKM. CDR3 in amino acids: CASSLYQGTSGVLSQYF. CDR3 bases: TGTGCCAGCAGTCTATATCAGGGGACTAGCGGGGTGCTATCTCAGTATTTT.

The V and J genes are TRBV2 and TRBJ1-4, with unresolved D. V lost 7 bases, J lost 12 bases, and 15 bases lay in between. This CDR3 has 12 residues. Germline V lookup: CDR1 SNHLY, CDR2 FYNNEI. The CDR3 is CASTRSTPQLFF. The CDR3 DNA follows: TGTGCCAGCACCCGGAGTACTCCCCAACTGTTTTTT. The full variable domain, completed using reference TRBV2 and TRBJ1-4, is EPEVTQTPSHQVTQMGQEVILRCVPISNHLYFYWYRQILGQKVEFLVSFYNNEISEKSEIFDDQFSVERPDGSNFTLKIRSTKLEDSAMYFCASTRSTPQLFFGSGTQLSVL.

The V call is TRBV30, the J call TRBJ1-6, with D possibly TRBD1 on 6 matching bases. V lost 0 bases to trimming and J lost 8 bases, with 8 bases between them. Germline CDR1 GTSNPN, CDR2 SVGIG (reference sequence). The CDR3 contains 13 residues. The CDR3 DNA follows: TGTGCCTGGAGTGTAGAGGGGGATTCACCCCTCCACTTT. Its protein product is CAWSVEGDSPLHF.

This chain links TRBV18 with TRBJ2-1, with D perhaps TRBD2 (6 bases). Trimming removed 0 bases at V and 4 bases at J, with 13 bases between. The length of the CDR3 is 16 residues. Germline V gene sequence: CDR1 KGHSH, CDR2 LQKENI. The CDR3 protein is CASSPPFGRGYNEQFF. CDR3 nucleotides: TGTGCCAGCTCACCACCGTTCGGGAGAGGTTACAATGAGCAGTTCTTC.

The V gene is TRBV9, the J gene TRBJ2-7, with 12 bases identical to TRBD2. Per the germline V gene, CDR1 is SGDLS and CDR2 is YYNGEE. This CDR3 region has 15 residues. V dropped 4 bases and J dropped 2; count of bases not matched to a gene: 4. The CDR3 coding sequence is TGTGCCAGCAGCTACAGACTAGCGGGAGCCTACGAGCAGTACTTC. As protein: CASSYRLAGAYEQYF. Full variable domain (outside the CDR3, taken from reference TRBV9 and TRBJ2-7): DSGVTQTPKHLITATGQRVTLRCSPRSGDLSVYWYQQSLDQGLQFLIQYYNGEERAKGNILERFSAQQFPDLHSELNLSSLELGDSALYFCASSYRLAGAYEQYFGPGTRLTVT.

The J gene is TRBJ2-1, the V gene TRBV11-3; TRBD2 agrees at 14 bases. The CDR3 is 17 amino acids. The junction had 4 bases not matched to a gene; V was cut back by 3 bases and J by 3 bases. Per the germline V gene, CDR1 is SGHNT and CDR2 is YENEEA. The CDR3 coding sequence is TGTGCCAGCAGCTTCGGAGGGACTAGCGGGAGCTACAATGAGCAGTTCTTC. Its translation is CASSFGGTSGSYNEQFF.

In its sample, this clone was seen once. Here the CDR3 DNA reads TGCGCCAGCAGCCAAGATCCCGTGTACTCTGGGGCCAACGTCCTGACTTTC. Amino acid sequence: CASSQDPVYSGANVLTF. This rearrangement joins TRBV4-1 to TRBJ2-6; D gene unclear. Deletions cut 0 bases from V and 0 bases from J, with 9 bases between. Germline loops: CDR1 MGHRA, CDR2 YSYEKL. The length of the CDR3 is 17 residues.

The rearrangement links TRBV7-2 to TRBJ2-7; D is unresolved. The germline CDR1 and CDR2 sequences are SGHTA and FQGNSA. The CDR3 has 15 residues. Trimming cost V 6 bases and J 6 bases, with 21 bases left between them. The CDR3 sequence is CASRAMAGTLSEQYF. The CDR3 nucleotides read TGTGCCAGCAGGGCAATGGCAGGAACTCTCTCCGAGCAGTACTTC.

DNA for the CDR3: TGTGCCAGTAGTATCTCGGGACAGGGGGCGCCGGGCTATGGCTACACCTTC. This sequence encodes CASSISGQGAPGYGYTF. This rearrangement joins TRBV19 to TRBJ1-2; TRBD1 matches at 12 bases. J gave up 4 bases and V 3 bases, and 9 bases lay outside the gene matches. Germline CDR1 is LNHDA and CDR2 is SQIVND (reference sequence). This CDR3 has 17 amino acids.

The V gene is TRBV7-8, the J gene TRBJ2-1; D perhaps matches TRBD1 (6 bases). This CDR3 comprises 17 residues. V shed 4 bases and J shed 0 bases, with 16 bases lying between them. Per the germline V gene, CDR1 is SGHVS and CDR2 is FQNEAQ. In DNA form, the CDR3 reads TGTGCCAGCAGCTCAAAACAGGGTAGGAGCTCCTACAATGAGCAGTTCTTC. Protein product: CASSSKQGRSSYNEQFF.

The rearrangement joins TRBV3-1 (or the pseudogene TRBV3-2) to TRBJ1-1, with 8 bases aligning to TRBD1. The CDR3 is 16 amino acids. CDR1 and CDR2 (germline): LGHDT, YNNKEL (reference sequence). The ends lost 4 bases at V and 3 bases at J; junction bases unmatched: 10. This chain's CDR3 is CASSRTDRAIDTEAFF. In DNA, the CDR3 is TGTGCCAGCAGCCGAACGGACAGGGCAATTGACACTGAAGCTTTCTTT.

V is TRBV28 and J is TRBJ2-7; 8 bases map to TRBD2. The V segment lost 1 base and the J segment 5 bases; nucleotides outside the gene matches: 7. The CDR3 loop spans 15 amino acids. The germline CDR1 and CDR2 sequences are MDHEN and SYDVKM. As DNA, the CDR3 is TGTGCCAGCAGTTTATTCCCCGGGACTAGGAACGAGCAGTACTTC. Protein product: CASSLFPGTRNEQYF. Filled out from reference TRBV28 and TRBJ2-7, the complete variable domain reads DVKVTQSSRYLVKRTGEKVFLECVQDMDHENMFWYRQDPGLGLRLIYFSYDVKMKEKGDIPEGYSVSREKKERFSLILESASTNQTSMYLCASSLFPGTRNEQYFGPGTRLTVT.

The J gene is TRBJ2-7, the V gene TRBV3-1 (or the pseudogene TRBV3-2); no clear D gene. The V gene's germline CDR1 is LGHDT and CDR2 YNNKEL (reference sequence). This CDR3 has 13 residues. V was trimmed by 2 bases and J by 1 base, leaving 6 bases between them. Here the CDR3 reads CASSQSVSYEQYF. In DNA, the CDR3 is TGTGCCAGCAGCCAATCGGTGTCCTACGAGCAGTACTTC.

The chain recombines TRBV29-1 with TRBJ2-7; a weak D match, TRBD2 (6 bases). The V and J ends lost 0 bases and 7 bases respectively, with 13 bases between them. Germline-derived CDR1 and CDR2 are SQVTM and ANQGSEA. The CDR3 runs 13 residues. The CDR3 DNA is TGCAGCGTTGAAGAGGGCAGAGGGAGGGAGCAGTACTTC. It yields the protein CSVEEGRGREQYF.

This chain links TRBV7-8 with TRBJ1-4; maybe TRBD1 (5 bases). V lost 5 bases, J lost 0 bases, and 22 bases lay in between. Germline assignment: CDR1 SGHVS and CDR2 FQNEAQ. The CDR3 covers 19 residues. The CDR3 region has the DNA TGTGCCAGCAGCCCTATCCAATACGGAGAGACAGCAACTAATGAAAAACTGTTTTTT. It yields the protein CASSPIQYGETATNEKLFF.

The J gene is TRBJ1-3, the V gene TRBV7-2; D remains ambiguous. CDR3 size: 16 residues. V shed 4 bases and J shed 0 bases, with 13 bases lying between them. Germline assignment: CDR1 SGHTA and CDR2 FQGNSA. The CDR3 sequence: CASSSNGIPSGNTIYF. CDR3 bases: TGTGCCAGCAGCTCGAACGGGATTCCCTCTGGAAACACCATATATTTT. The whole variable domain, remainder taken from reference TRBV7-2 and TRBJ1-3, is GAGVSQSPSNKVTEKGKDVELRCDPISGHTALYWYRQSLGQGLEFLIYFQGNSAPDKSGLPSDRFSAERTGGSVSTLTIQRTQQEDSAVYLCASSSNGIPSGNTIYFGEGSWLTVV.

This chain uses TRBV6-4 with TRBJ2-1; TRBD2 matches at 12 bases. V shed 6 bases and J 3 bases; nucleotides not matched to a gene: 6. From germline, CDR1 is MRHNA and CDR2 SNTAGT. The length of the CDR3 is 16 residues. The chain's CDR3 is CASSQRTSGDYNEQFF. In DNA, the CDR3 is TGTGCCAGCAGCCAACGGACTAGCGGGGACTACAATGAGCAGTTCTTC.

The rearrangement uses TRBV5-4 and TRBJ1-5; D not certain. CDR1 SGHNT and CDR2 YYREEE come from the germline V gene (reference sequence). With 0 bases removed from V and 3 bases from J, the gap between germline ends came to 4 bases. The CDR3 is 13 amino acids. CDR3 coding DNA: TGTGCCAGCAGCTTGGACTCCAATCAGCCCCAGCATTTT. It codes for CASSLDSNQPQHF.

The chain combines TRBV7-9 with TRBJ1-2, with no clear D. Germline loops: CDR1 SEHNR, CDR2 FQNEAQ (reference sequence). This CDR3 spans 14 amino acids. The V end lost 2 bases, the J end lost 2 bases, and 9 bases lay between the germline ends. The CDR3, as DNA: TGTGCCAGCAGCTTAAGGGAGGAAAACTATGGCTACACCTTC. Translating gives CASSLREENYGYTF.

This chain uses TRBV19 with TRBJ2-2, with TRBD2 matching over 7 bases. The CDR3 is 14 residues long. In germline, CDR1 is LNHDA, CDR2 SQIVND (reference sequence). Trimming at V came to 11 bases and at J to 3 bases, leaving 9 bases not matched to a gene. The CDR3 sequence: CAAGRGRDTGELFF. In DNA, the CDR3 is TGTGCCGCAGGGCGAGGGAGGGACACCGGGGAGCTGTTTTTT. Together with reference TRBV19 and TRBJ2-2, the CDR3 gives the full variable domain: DGGITQSPKYLFRKEGQNVTLSCEQNLNHDAMYWYRQDPGQGLRLIYYSQIVNDFQKGDIAEGYSVSREKKESFPLTVTSAQKNPTAFYLCAAGRGRDTGELFFGEGSRLTVL.

V gene TRBV4-1 combines with J gene TRBJ2-7; 7 positions agree with TRBD2. The CDR3 loop spans 14 amino acids. V lost 4 bases, J lost 2 bases, and 5 bases stayed unmatched. Germline V gene sequence: CDR1 MGHRA, CDR2 YSYEKL. The CDR3, as DNA: TGCGCCAGCAGCCTCCCAGGGAGGGCCTACGAGCAGTACTTC. Amino acids: CASSLPGRAYEQYF.

The chain's CDR3 is CASSSAGRARSYEQYF. The CDR3 region has the DNA TGTGCCAGCAGTTCGGCGGGACGGGCGAGATCCTACGAGCAGTACTTC. This rearrangement joins TRBV6-5 to TRBJ2-7; tentatively, D is TRBD2 (6 bases). The CDR3 has 16 residues. Germline V gene sequence: CDR1 MNHEY, CDR2 SVGAGI. V lost 4 bases and J 1 base, leaving 17 bases between the germline ends.

The chain combines TRBV10-3 with TRBJ1-2; D is perhaps TRBD1 (5 bases). Trimming left V 7 bases short and J 6 bases short, with 9 bases between. The CDR3 extends over 11 amino acids. In germline, CDR1 is ENHRY, CDR2 SYGVKD. CDR3 nucleotides: TGTGCCATCAATTGGGGGGATGGCTACACCTTC. Amino acid sequence: CAINWGDGYTF.